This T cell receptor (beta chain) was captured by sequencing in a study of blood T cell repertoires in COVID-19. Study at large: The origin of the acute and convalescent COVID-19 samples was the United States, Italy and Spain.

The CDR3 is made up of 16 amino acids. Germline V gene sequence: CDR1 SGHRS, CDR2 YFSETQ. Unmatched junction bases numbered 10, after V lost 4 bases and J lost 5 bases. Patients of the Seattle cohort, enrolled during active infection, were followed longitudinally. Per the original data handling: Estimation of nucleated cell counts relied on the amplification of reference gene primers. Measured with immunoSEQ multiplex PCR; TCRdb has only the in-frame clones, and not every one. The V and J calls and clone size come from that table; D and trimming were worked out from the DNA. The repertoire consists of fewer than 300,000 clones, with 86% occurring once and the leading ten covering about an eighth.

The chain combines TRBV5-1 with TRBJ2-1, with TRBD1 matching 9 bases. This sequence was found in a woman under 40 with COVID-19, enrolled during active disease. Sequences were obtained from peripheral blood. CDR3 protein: CASSAGQGALHNEQFF. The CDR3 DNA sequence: TGCGCCAGCAGCGCGGGACAGGGCGCGCTCCACAATGAGCAGTTCTTC.